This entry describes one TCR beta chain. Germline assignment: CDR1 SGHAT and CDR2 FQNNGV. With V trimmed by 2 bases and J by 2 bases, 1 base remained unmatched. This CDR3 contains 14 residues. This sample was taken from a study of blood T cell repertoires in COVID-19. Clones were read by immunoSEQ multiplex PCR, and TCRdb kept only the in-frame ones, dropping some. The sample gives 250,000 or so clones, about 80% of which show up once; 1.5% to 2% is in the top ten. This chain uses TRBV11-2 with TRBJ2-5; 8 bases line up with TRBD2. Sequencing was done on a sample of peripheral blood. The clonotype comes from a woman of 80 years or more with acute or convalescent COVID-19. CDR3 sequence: CASSLTSGQETQYF. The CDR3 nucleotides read TGTGCCAGCAGCTTAACTAGCGGACAAGAGACCCAGTACTTC. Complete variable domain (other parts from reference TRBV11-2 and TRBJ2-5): EAGVAQSPRYKIIEKRQSVAFWCNPISGHATLYWYQQILGQGPKLLIQFQNNGVVDDSQLPKDRFSAERLKGVDSTLKIQPAKLEDSAVYLCASSLTSGQETQYFGPGTRLLVL.